This is a list of T cell receptor beta chains from one sample in a study of cytomegalovirus exposure and HLA in healthy donors. Produced via immunoSEQ multiplex PCR; TCRdb's table is partial and in-frame only. The sample lists 250,000 or so clones; roughly 90% were seen once. Sequenced sample: PBMCs. These receptors originate from a man aged 18 to 29 in good health and CMV-seropositive. CDR3s include the opening cysteine and the closing phenylalanine or tryptophan. The D gene is left open where the match is weak. The size entry is marked missing in some rows and otherwise reads once, few, many or a size class.

16	TRBJ2-1	TRBV30	-	few	CAWSGQGIESYNEQFF	TGTGCCTGGAGTGGGCAAGGGATCGAATCCTACAATGAGCAGTTCTTC
13	TRBJ1-5	TRBV7-6	-	-	CASSWDGNQPQHF	TGTGCCAGCAGCTGGGACGGAAATCAGCCCCAGCATTTT
15	TRBJ2-7	TRBV6-6	-	-	CASSFTREPTYEQYF	TGTGCCAGCAGTTTTACACGAGAACCGACCTACGAGCAGTACTTC
14	TRBJ1-2	TRBV25-1	TRBD1	-	CASSSWDSFGGYTF	TGTGCCAGCAGTTCTTGGGACAGTTTCGGTGGCTACACCTTC
12	TRBJ2-7	TRBV6-1	-	-	CASSGRGREQYF	TGTGCCAGCAGCGGCAGGGGGAGGGAGCAGTACTTC
12	TRBJ2-7	TRBV28	-	-	CASRPDTYEQYF	TGTGCCAGCAGACCAGATACTTACGAGCAGTACTTC
15	TRBJ1-5	TRBV2	-	few	CASSVQGSSNQPQHF	TGTGCCAGCAGCGTACAGGGCTCGAGCAATCAGCCCCAGCATTTT
14	TRBJ2-3	TRBV6-1	TRBD1	-	CASSEGQGADTQYF	TGTGCCAGCAGTGAAGGACAGGGGGCAGATACGCAGTATTTT
15	TRBJ2-3	TRBV5-1	TRBD1	-	CASSLMTGGTDTQYF	TGCGCCAGCAGCTTGATGACAGGGGGCACAGATACGCAGTATTTT
14	TRBJ1-1	TRBV7-3	-	-	CASSLTGVGTEAFF	TGTGCCAGCAGCTTAACCGGGGTTGGGACTGAAGCTTTCTTT
14	TRBJ1-2	TRBV6-1	-	few	CASSEGGEIYGYTF	TGTGCCAGCAGTGAAGGGGGGGAGATCTATGGCTACACCTTC
14	TRBJ2-7	TRBV5-5	TRBD2	-	CASSFGTSDYEQYF	TGTGCCAGCAGCTTCGGGACTAGCGACTACGAGCAGTACTTC
14	TRBJ1-1	TRBV6-1	-	-	CASSDGGGGTEAFF	TGTGCCAGCAGTGACGGTGGGGGTGGCACTGAAGCTTTCTTT
14	TRBJ2-3	TRBV29-1	-	-	CSSEGGTSTDTQYF	TGCAGCTCCGAGGGGGGAACTAGCACAGATACGCAGTATTTT
14	TRBJ2-7	TRBV9	TRBD1	once	CASSPKTGIYEQYF	TGTGCCAGCAGCCCGAAGACAGGGATCTACGAGCAGTACTTC
13	TRBJ2-1	TRBV7-9	-	-	CASSARADNEQFF	TGTGCCAGCAGCGCCCGGGCCGACAATGAGCAGTTCTTC
15	TRBJ1-3	TRBV2	-	-	CASSETAFSGNTIYF	TGTGCCAGCAGTGAAACGGCGTTCTCTGGAAACACCATATATTTT
15	TRBJ2-7	TRBV5-4	-	-	CASSLGKGHSYEQYF	TGTGCCAGCAGCTTGGGGAAGGGACACTCCTACGAGCAGTACTTC
15	TRBJ1-1	TRBV18	-	-	CASSPILTGGTEAFF	TGTGCCAGCTCACCGATCCTAACGGGGGGCACTGAAGCTTTCTTT
15	TRBJ2-7	TRBV10-3	TRBD1	-	CAISESDRVLSEQYF	TGTGCCATCAGTGAGTCGGACAGGGTGCTCTCCGAGCAGTACTTC
15	TRBJ2-2	TRBV5-4	-	-	CASSLAPIGSGELFF	TGTGCCAGCAGCTTGGCACCAATCGGGTCCGGGGAGCTGTTTTTT
14	TRBJ2-1	TRBV27	-	-	CASATGLRYNEQFF	TGTGCCAGCGCGACGGGACTCCGTTACAATGAGCAGTTCTTC
13	TRBJ1-5	TRBV19	-	-	CASQQSSGQPQHF	TGTGCCAGTCAACAATCTTCGGGTCAGCCCCAGCATTTT
19	TRBJ2-6	TRBV4-3	-	-	CASSQAYLTEVSGANVLTF	TGCGCCAGCAGCCAAGCCTACCTGACAGAAGTCTCTGGGGCCAACGTCCTGACTTTC
14	TRBJ1-2	TRBV4-1	-	few	CASSREYRDYGYTF	TGCGCCAGCAGCCGAGAATACAGGGACTATGGCTACACCTTC
14	TRBJ1-2	TRBV2	TRBD1	once	CASRGQTTNYGYTF	TGTGCCAGCAGGGGACAGACCACTAACTATGGCTACACCTTC
17	TRBJ1-2	TRBV28	-	-	CASSSPRGGFEGYGYTF	TGTGCCAGCAGTTCCCCCAGAGGGGGTTTTGAGGGCTATGGCTACACCTTC
15	TRBJ1-3	TRBV25-1	TRBD1	-	CASSEPRTGGNTIYF	TGTGCCAGCAGTGAACCAAGGACAGGAGGAAACACCATATATTTT
15	TRBJ2-1	TRBV6-1	-	-	CASQTGLDSYNEQFF	TGTGCCAGCCAAACCGGACTGGACTCCTACAATGAGCAGTTCTTC
14	TRBJ1-1	TRBV2	TRBD1	-	CASSPRGPGTEAFF	TGTGCCAGCAGTCCCAGGGGGCCGGGCACTGAAGCTTTCTTT
14	TRBJ1-2	TRBV2	-	few	CASSEGGGGYGYTF	TGTGCCAGCAGTGAAGGTGGGGGTGGCTATGGCTACACCTTC
14	TRBJ1-1	TRBV6-5	-	-	CASSYSAGWTEAFF	TGTGCCAGCAGTTACTCCGCAGGGTGGACTGAAGCTTTCTTT
16	TRBJ2-2	TRBV27	-	-	CASRTIGGAADWELFF	TGTGCCAGCAGAACTATCGGCGGGGCCGCCGATTGGGAGCTGTTTTTT
16	TRBJ1-1	TRBV7-9	-	once	CASSLSGVGANTEAFF	TGTGCCAGCAGCTTATCCGGGGTGGGAGCGAACACTGAAGCTTTCTTT
16	TRBJ2-3	TRBV5-1	TRBD2	-	CASSLAWGTITDTQYF	TGCGCCAGCAGCTTGGCCTGGGGGACTATCACAGATACGCAGTATTTT
11	TRBJ1-4	TRBV19	TRBD1	-	CASSPGQGLFF	TGTGCCAGTAGTCCGGGACAGGGACTGTTTTTT
14	TRBJ2-7	TRBV11-2	-	-	CASSLDGSTYEQYF	TGTGCCAGCAGCTTAGATGGTTCCACCTACGAGCAGTACTTC
11	TRBJ2-1	TRBV20-1	-	-	CSAKLLGEQFF	TGCAGTGCCAAGCTTCTCGGTGAGCAGTTCTTC
12	TRBJ1-2	TRBV15	-	-	CATSRDAYGYTF	TGTGCCACCAGCAGAGACGCGTATGGCTACACCTTC
14	TRBJ1-1	TRBV27	-	-	CASSLQGGNTEAFF	TGTGCCAGCAGTTTACAGGGCGGGAACACTGAAGCTTTCTTT
14	TRBJ2-7	TRBV15	-	few	CATSDFPSSYEQYF	TGTGCCACCAGCGACTTTCCCAGCTCCTACGAGCAGTACTTC
11	TRBJ2-7	TRBV5-8	TRBD2	-	CASSFGLATYF	TGTGCCAGCAGCTTTGGACTAGCGACCTACTTC
14	TRBJ2-3	TRBV5-1	TRBD2	-	CASSPTSVADTQYF	TGCGCCAGCAGCCCAACTAGCGTTGCAGATACGCAGTATTTT
15	TRBJ1-5	TRBV18	TRBD1	-	CASSPGTGVWQPQHF	TGTGCCAGCTCACCGGGGACAGGGGTCTGGCAGCCCCAGCATTTT
12	TRBJ2-7	TRBV5-5	TRBD1	-	CASSWDSYEQYF	TGTGCCAGCAGCTGGGACAGCTACGAGCAGTACTTC
14	TRBJ1-1	TRBV5-1	-	-	CASSQDVMNTEAFF	TGCGCCAGCAGCCAGGACGTCATGAACACTGAAGCTTTCTTT